A single sample gave rise to the 18 T cell receptor beta chains below, sequenced in a study of tissue T cells after allogeneic stem cell transplantation. Time point given: mouse harvest day 14 after allogeneic transplant. Each mouse received 10^7 T-cell-depleted marrow cells plus 10^6 splenic CD5+ T cells by tail vein. The method was immunoSEQ multiplex PCR; TCRdb's version includes in-frame clones alone and lacks a portion of them. The data contain 1,600 or so clones, about 50% of them singletons. Sequenced sample: spleen. The receptors originated from a female BALB/c mouse given C57BL/6 T cells with graft-versus-host disease after an allogeneic hematopoietic cell transplant.

This clone was picked up a small number of times. Gene names follow the mouse nomenclature. The read stops 1 residue short of the end of the CDR3; the missing end is completed from the germline J gene. The chain uses TRBV29 and TRBJ1-5; perhaps TRBD1 as D (5 bases). CDR1 is MSHET, CDR2 SYDVDS, per germline. This CDR3 comprises 16 residues. V gave up 6 bases and J gave up 0 bases, with 15 bases separating them. The CDR3 spells CASRSGTGYNNQAPLF. CDR3 DNA (partial): TGTGCTAGCAGGTCCGGGACGGGGTATAACAACCAGGCTCCGCTT. Full variable domain (rest looked up from reference TRBV29 and TRBJ1-5): DMKVTQMPRYLIKRMGENVLLECGQDMSHETMYWYRQDPGLGLQLIYISYDVDSNSEGDIPKGYRVSRKKREHFSLILDSAKTNQTSVYFCASRSGTGYNNQAPLFGEGTRLSVL.

In regard to this clone: The gene names here belong to mouse. The CDR3 is cut off 1 residue early in the read; its end comes from the germline J gene. The chain combines TRBV31 with TRBJ2-2, with 10 bases matching TRBD2. CDR1 GKSSPN and CDR2 SITVG come from the germline V gene. The V and J ends lost 8 bases and 1 base, in that order; junction bases with no gene match: 1. This CDR3 comprises 13 residues. CDR3 sequence reads: CARTGGNTGQLYF. The sequenced CDR3 bases are TGTGCCCGGACTGGGGGAAACACCGGGCAGCTCTAC. The whole variable domain, remainder taken from reference TRBV31 and TRBJ2-2, is AQTIHQWPVAEIKAVGSPLSLGCTIKGKSSPNLYWYWQATGGTLQQLFYSITVGQVESVVQLNLSASRPKDDQFILSTEKLLLSHSGFYLCARTGGNTGQLYFGEGSKLTVL.

Concerning this clone: Gene names denote mouse genes. The sequenced fragment ends 1 residue before the CDR3 boundary, so the rest is inferred from the germline J gene. This chain connects TRBV2 to TRBJ2-1, with 9 bases lining up with TRBD2. CDR1 and CDR2 from the germline V gene are LGHNA and YSYQKL. V shed 3 bases, J shed 3 bases, and the junction held 3 bases outside the gene matches. This CDR3 has 15 amino acids. The part of the CDR3 DNA that was read is TGTGCCAGCAGCCAGCCACTGGGGGGCTATGCTGAGCAGTTC. This gives the protein CASSQPLGGYAEQF. From start to end, the CDR3 is CASSQPLGGYAEQFF.

Remarks on this clone: Genes and germline are mouse. From the germline J gene comes the end of the CDR3, since the read stops 1 residue before it. The chain carries TRBV2 and TRBJ2-5, with 10 bases matching TRBD2. Germline V lookup: CDR1 LGHNA, CDR2 YSYQKL. V gave up 0 bases and J gave up 5 bases; unmatched junction bases: 8. The CDR3 covers 17 residues. CDR3 DNA (partial): TGTGCCAGCAGCCAAGATCGCTGGGGGGGCGCGGGAGACACCCAGTAC. Its translation: CASSQDRWGGAGDTQY. The CDR3 reads in full as CASSQDRWGGAGDTQYF.

This clone counts as medium-sized (0.01 to 0.1%). Mouse gene names apply. The read is 1 residue too short to cover the CDR3 end, so that end is filled in from the germline J gene. The chain employs TRBV4 and TRBJ2-1; 11 bases agree with TRBD2. The junction had 6 bases not matched to a gene; V was cut back by 5 bases and J by 3 bases. This CDR3 has 16 residues. The germline CDR1 and CDR2 sequences are LGHDT and YNNKQL (reference sequence). CDR3 DNA (partial): TGTGCCAGCAGCCCGGACTGGGGGGCCCTCTATGCTGAGCAGTTC. Translation: CASSPDWGALYAEQF. The full CDR3 reads CASSPDWGALYAEQFF.

This clone was observed a handful of times. Gene and germline names: mouse. The missing CDR3 end, 1 residue past where the read stops, is filled in from the germline J gene. The chain has TRBV19 and TRBJ1-2; 10 positions agree with TRBD1. This CDR3 contains 15 residues. Germline V gene data show CDR1 as FNHDT and CDR2 as SITEND (reference sequence). J lost 5 bases, V lost 1 base, and 5 bases had no gene match. The DNA read from the CDR3 is TGTGCCAGCAGTATAACCGGGACAGGGGAATCCGACTACACC. Its protein product is CASSITGTGESDYT. The full CDR3 is CASSITGTGESDYTF.

A note on this clone: Germline and genes: mouse. The read comes to an end 1 residue before the CDR3 does, leaving the germline J gene to fill in the end. J is TRBJ2-7 and V is TRBV13-2, with TRBD2 as a possible D gene (7 bases). Germline values: CDR1 NNHNN, CDR2 SYGAGS (reference sequence). This CDR3 is built from 14 residues. The V gene lost 5 bases and the J gene lost 2 bases, with 14 bases spanning the gap. Partial CDR3 DNA: TGTGCCAGCGGGGAGGGGGGGGTGACCTATGAACAGTAC. Encoded protein: CASGEGGVTYEQY. The entire CDR3 reads CASGEGGVTYEQYF.

This clone showed up just once. Genes and germline come from the mouse. The read terminates 1 residue ahead of where the CDR3 ends, so the germline J gene completes it. The V gene is TRBV2, the J gene TRBJ1-1; D perhaps matches TRBD1 (6 bases). This CDR3 region has 11 residues. Trimming removed 6 bases from V and 6 bases from J, with 8 bases in between. Looked up from germline, CDR1 is LGHNA and CDR2 is YSYQKL. The CDR3 protein is CASSTGPEVFF. CDR3 bases read: TGTGCCAGCAGTACAGGGCCAGAAGTCTTC.

Of note for this clone: Genes here carry mouse names. The DNA read from the CDR3 is TGTGCCAGCAGCCGGGACACTTACCAAGACACCCAGTAC. Translating it yields CASSRDTYQDTQY. The CDR3 in full is CASSRDTYQDTQYF. V is TRBV4 and J is TRBJ2-5; the D gene is possibly TRBD1 (6 bases). The read is 1 residue too short to cover the CDR3 end, so that end is filled in from the germline J gene. Trimming pared 5 bases from V and 1 base from J, leaving 10 bases between. The CDR3 is 14 residues long. The germline V gene encodes CDR1 LGHDT and CDR2 YNNKQL (reference sequence). Combining the CDR3 with reference TRBV4 and TRBJ2-5 gives the whole variable domain ETAVFQTPNYHVTQVGNEVSFNCKQTLGHDTMYWYKQDSKKLLKIMFSYNNKQLIVNETVPRRFSPQSSDKAHLNLRIKSVEPEDSAVYLCASSRDTYQDTQYFGPGTRLLVL.

This clone was recorded once. Gene and germline names: mouse. The DNA ends 1 residue before the CDR3 does, and the rest of the CDR3 is filled in from the germline J gene. The chain joins TRBV26 to TRBJ2-1, with D tentatively TRBD1 or TRBD2 (6 bases each). The CDR3 spans 13 residues. V lost 2 bases, J lost 7 bases, and 9 bases lay in between. CDR1 and CDR2 (germline): KGHPV, FQNQEV (reference sequence). The sequenced CDR3 bases are TGTGCCAGCAGTCTGGGGGGCGGGGCTGAGCAGTTC. It is translated as CASSLGGGAEQF. The CDR3 in full is CASSLGGGAEQFF.

Comments on this clone: Mouse gene names and germline throughout. Here the CDR3 reads CASSFPGQEQYF. Incomplete CDR3 DNA: TGTGCCAGCTCTTTCCCCGGGCAGGAACAGTAC. The rearrangement joins TRBV12-1 to TRBJ2-7, with D unclear. The read stops 1 residue short of the end of the CDR3; the missing end is completed from the germline J gene. The ends were cut back, 3 bases at V and 7 bases at J, with 12 bases in the middle. The CDR3 spans 12 residues. The germline gives CDR1 SGHSN, CDR2 HYEKVE.

Only one count was recorded for this clone. Gene labels here are mouse ones. The sequence runs out 1 residue before the end of the CDR3; the remainder is reconstructed from the germline J gene. The V and J genes are TRBV15 and TRBJ1-4, with D perhaps matching TRBD1 (6 bases). The germline gives CDR1 SGHND, CDR2 FRSKSL. V shed 3 bases and J shed 4 bases, with 9 bases lying between them. This CDR3 is built from 14 residues. The DNA read from the CDR3 is TGTGCCAGCAGTTTTGGGGACATCAACGAAAGATTATTT. It specifies CASSFGDINERLF. The complete CDR3 protein is CASSFGDINERLFF.

As concerns this clone: Each gene name is a mouse one. The read stops 1 residue short of the end of the CDR3; the missing end is completed from the germline J gene. Within the sample, other DNA sequences also encode this same CDR3. This chain links TRBV24 with TRBJ2-3, with unresolved D. CDR1 KGHTA and CDR2 FRNEEI come from the germline V gene. This CDR3 contains 13 residues. V lost 4 bases to trimming and J lost 1 base, with 6 bases between them. The CDR3 loop reads CASSPRGAETLYF. The CDR3 DNA, read in part, is TGTGCCAGCAGTCCCCGAGGTGCAGAAACGCTGTAT.

On this clone itself: The gene names given are mouse names. The read terminates 1 residue before the CDR3 end, so the remaining end is supplied by the germline J gene. The genes are TRBV31 and TRBJ1-2, with D maybe TRBD1 (6 bases). The germline V gene has CDR1 GKSSPN and CDR2 SITVG. This CDR3 region has 15 residues. Trimming removed 0 bases from V and 2 bases from J, with 13 bases in between. The CDR3 loop is CAWSLRGLRNSDYTF. CDR3 DNA (partial): TGTGCCTGGAGTCTCCGGGGGCTGAGGAACTCCGACTACACC.

This clone is deemed large. These gene names are mouse names. The sequenced fragment ends 1 residue before the CDR3 boundary, so the rest is inferred from the germline J gene. The gene calls are TRBV31 and TRBJ1-5, with D perhaps matching TRBD1 (6 bases). V was trimmed by 0 bases and J by 5 bases, leaving 11 bases between them. Germline V lookup: CDR1 GKSSPN, CDR2 SITVG. CDR3 size: 14 residues. Partial CDR3 DNA: TGTGCCTGGAGTCTAGGCAGGGGACACCAGGCTCCGCTT. The encoded protein is CAWSLGRGHQAPL. The complete CDR3 reads CAWSLGRGHQAPLF. The full variable domain, completed using reference TRBV31 and TRBJ1-5, is AQTIHQWPVAEIKAVGSPLSLGCTIKGKSSPNLYWYWQATGGTLQQLFYSITVGQVESVVQLNLSASRPKDDQFILSTEKLLLSHSGFYLCAWSLGRGHQAPLFGEGTRLSVL.

A remark on this clone: Genes and germline are mouse. The CDR3 is cut off 1 residue early in the read; its end comes from the germline J gene. The V gene is TRBV12-1, the J gene TRBJ2-1, with D uncertain. Germline assignment: CDR1 SGHSN and CDR2 HYEKVE. The CDR3 has 13 amino acids. Between the trimmed V and J ends, which lost 0 bases and 3 bases, there was a span of 5 bases. CDR3 sequence: CASSLAPYAEQFF. The sequenced CDR3 bases are TGTGCCAGCTCTCTCGCCCCCTATGCTGAGCAGTTC. Drawing the rest from reference TRBV12-1 and TRBJ2-1, the complete variable domain is DSGVVQSPRHIIKEKGGRSVLTCIPISGHSNVVWYQQTLGKELKFLIQHYEKVERDKGFLPSRFSVQQFDDYHSEMNMSALELEDSAMYFCASSLAPYAEQFFGPGTRLTVL.

With respect to this clone: Gene labels here are mouse ones. Coverage ceases 1 residue before the CDR3 finishes, and the germline J gene fills in the end. The J gene is TRBJ1-5, the V gene TRBV15; TRBD1 agrees at 8 bases. The CDR3 runs 14 residues. The trim removed 3 bases at V and 4 bases at J, leaving 2 bases unmatched. From germline, CDR1 is SGHND and CDR2 FRSKSL. CDR3 DNA, as far as it was read: TGTGCCAGCAGTTTTACAGGGGGGAACCAGGCTCCGCTT. This gives the protein CASSFTGGNQAPL. The full CDR3 reads CASSFTGGNQAPLF.

This clone is deemed large. Germline and genes: mouse. The CDR3 end lies 1 residue beyond the end of the read and is filled in from the germline J gene. The rearrangement uses TRBV13-2 and TRBJ2-1; D call uncertain. Trimming pared 0 bases from V and 6 bases from J, leaving 4 bases between. CDR1 NNHNN and CDR2 SYGAGS come from the germline V gene (reference sequence). CDR3 length: 12 residues. The sequenced part of the CDR3 DNA is TGTGCCAGCGGTGATGTGGGTGCTGAGCAGTTC. This codes for CASGDVGAEQF. The full CDR3 protein reads CASGDVGAEQFF.